This section outlines one T cell receptor beta chain sequence together with its context. Its antigen is still unknown. The input lacks base qualities; no much larger clone sits a single base away. The library was produced with the immunoSEQ multiplex PCR assay. For TCR sequencing, RNA was extracted from every sample and reverse transcribed into cDNA to serve as template. SuperScript III was used to make first-strand cDNA, primed with a 2:1 mix of oligo-dT and random hexamers. A synthetic immune receptor repertoire was used to gauge amplification bias, and whatever bias remained was removed computationally. The source study handled its data this way. After raw reads were preprocessed to remove errors, the CDR3 was defined following IMGT conventions as running from the conserved cysteine to phenylalanine. To get clonality, Shannon entropy was normalized by log2 of the number of productive unique TCRs and the result was subtracted from 1. Scalp TCRbeta sequences were cross-referenced with sorted blood CD4 and CD8 repertoires so that the CD4 or CD8 identity of scalp clones could be inferred. This is the immuneACCESS table as TCRdb keeps it, with only in-frame sequences that have V and J called. A part of the clones is gone; compared with another copy, unresolved V genes explain less than half, and the rest is unexplained. The DNA gave D and trimming, while V, J and clone size come from that table. The sample table records 200,000 or so clones; around two fifths of these occur just once. Roughly 0.5% of the sample is in the top ten clones.

The sample originates from a study of CD8+ T cells in alopecia areata (dated by TCRdb to 2016 to 2019). At the level of the whole study: Treated patients were enrolled in an open-label pilot trial of oral tofacitinib at 5 to 10 mg twice daily for moderate-to-severe alopecia areata. Patients received tofacitinib for 6 to 18 months and were then followed off drug for 6 months to check for delayed response and recurrence. Disease severity in treated patients was measured with the SALT score, which quantifies the percentage of affected scalp surface area. High-throughput TCRbeta sequencing was used to examine T cell clonal expansion in alopecia areata in both the C3H/HeJ mouse model and human patients. Scalp tissue and sorted CD4+ and CD8+ peripheral blood T cells from patchy and totalis/universalis alopecia areata patients and from healthy controls were covered by human TCRbeta sequencing. Biopsies were taken from tofacitinib-treated patients at baseline and at 4 and 24 weeks of treatment, and a later scalp biopsy was taken in several of the tofacitinib-treated patients. Scalp clonality was compared across normal scalp (n=4), patchy alopecia areata scalp (n=8), and alopecia totalis/universalis scalp (n=8). RNA was obtained with the PAXgene miRNA kit for fixed scalp, the miRNeasy kit for PBMCs, and the RNeasy kit for mouse skin. Amplification of TCRbeta CDR3 regions was done by immunoSEQ multiplex PCR using 35 Vbeta forward primers and 13 Jbeta reverse primers.

General study outcomes and caveats: Compared with normal scalp, lesional scalp had higher clonality and more expanded CD8+ clones, particularly in alopecia totalis/universalis, a pattern that suggests antigenic drive. Because the treated cohort was small and included a single nonresponder, larger studies are needed to assess links between baseline CD8+ expansion and response. Tofacitinib significantly lowered scalp clonality and the number of expanded CD8+ clones among the top 100 scalp clones. Shared TCR sequences between patients were less evident than in mice, which may be partly attributable to HLA diversity in the patient population. Many expanded lesional clones were found to persist in scalp and blood during tofacitinib treatment, and relapse after treatment cessation may be partly explained by this persistence. Scalp TCR repertoire analysis is complicated because resident alphabeta T cells in normal human skin are also sequenced, whereas mouse skin is dominated by gammadelta T cells.

Sample treatment or condition, as interpreted from the label and publication: oral pan-JAK inhibitor, 5-10 mg twice daily. Peripheral blood and lesional scalp punch biopsies were obtained from patients with alopecia areata. PBMCs were isolated by density centrifugation and stained for CD3, CD4 and CD8, and CD4+ and CD8+ T cells were sorted on a FACSAria. This clonotype originated in a human donor with alopecia areata. Sequencing was performed on CD4+ T cells sorted from blood, taken around week 34, from a patient treated with tofacitinib.

The CDR3: CASSYPRLGTQYF. The DNA reads TGTGCCAGCAGTTACCCGCGTTTGGGGACCCAGTACTTC. The chain was built from TRBV6-5 and TRBJ2-5; no D gene can be assigned with confidence. The cysteine opens and the phenylalanine closes a CDR3 of 13 amino acids. Only the CDR3 region is kept as DNA, spanning 39 bases read in frame from base 1. CDR1 is given as MNHEY and CDR2 as SVGAGI, both from the germline V gene. V was cut back by 2 bases and J by 7 bases, leaving a gap of 11 bases between them.